The text below deals with one T cell receptor (beta chain). What it binds is unknown. The sample originates from a study of identical twins. Carrying unique molecular identifiers, the cDNA also gained a universal primer site through template switching. TCRdb re-analysed the 5' RACE reads in MiXCR, keeping a single row per CDR3 protein. The table lists about 530,000 distinct CDR3 sequences, approximately 20% of them singletons. Whole-study results and caveats: Models, which agreed with sharing between unrelated individuals, nonetheless underestimated the out-of-frame TCR alpha sharing seen in monozygotic twins. Abundant cord blood beta clonotypes carried fewer insertions; memory repertoires showed none.

Germline V gene sequence: CDR1 SGHAT, CDR2 FQNNGV. J was trimmed by 1 base and V by 4 bases; bases with no gene match: 4. This CDR3 spans 15 amino acids. These data also formed part of another study, on yellow fever vaccine responses in identical twins.

The chain links TRBV11-2 to TRBJ2-4; TRBD1 aligns across 7 bases. This receptor was obtained from a woman under 30 in good health. Sequenced: CD4+ T cells sorted from blood. CDR3 DNA sequence: TGTGCCAGCAGCTCCCTGACAGGGGCCAAAAACATTCAGTACTTC. Encoded protein: CASSSLTGAKNIQYF.